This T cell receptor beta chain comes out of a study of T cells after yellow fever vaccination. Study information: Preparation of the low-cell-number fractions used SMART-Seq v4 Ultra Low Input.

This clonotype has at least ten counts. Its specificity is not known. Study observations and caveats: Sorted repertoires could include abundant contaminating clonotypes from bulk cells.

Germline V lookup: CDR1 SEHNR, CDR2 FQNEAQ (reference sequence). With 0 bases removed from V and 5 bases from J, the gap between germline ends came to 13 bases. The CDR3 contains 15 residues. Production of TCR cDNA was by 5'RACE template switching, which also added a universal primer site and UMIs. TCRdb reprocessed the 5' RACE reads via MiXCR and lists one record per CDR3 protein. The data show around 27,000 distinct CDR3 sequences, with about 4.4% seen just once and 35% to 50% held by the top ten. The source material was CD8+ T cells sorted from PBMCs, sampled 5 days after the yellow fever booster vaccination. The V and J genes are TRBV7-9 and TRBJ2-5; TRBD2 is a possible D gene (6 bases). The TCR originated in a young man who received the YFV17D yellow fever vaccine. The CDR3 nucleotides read TGTGCCAGCAGCTTAGCGGTGGCGGGATTGGAGACCCAGTACTTC. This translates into CASSLAVAGLETQYF. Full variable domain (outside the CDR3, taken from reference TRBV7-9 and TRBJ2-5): DTGVSQNPRHKITKRGQNVTFRCDPISEHNRLYWYRQTLGQGPEFLTYFQNEAQLEKSRLLSDRFSAERPKGSFSTLEIQRTEQGDSAMYLCASSLAVAGLETQYFGPGTRLLVL.